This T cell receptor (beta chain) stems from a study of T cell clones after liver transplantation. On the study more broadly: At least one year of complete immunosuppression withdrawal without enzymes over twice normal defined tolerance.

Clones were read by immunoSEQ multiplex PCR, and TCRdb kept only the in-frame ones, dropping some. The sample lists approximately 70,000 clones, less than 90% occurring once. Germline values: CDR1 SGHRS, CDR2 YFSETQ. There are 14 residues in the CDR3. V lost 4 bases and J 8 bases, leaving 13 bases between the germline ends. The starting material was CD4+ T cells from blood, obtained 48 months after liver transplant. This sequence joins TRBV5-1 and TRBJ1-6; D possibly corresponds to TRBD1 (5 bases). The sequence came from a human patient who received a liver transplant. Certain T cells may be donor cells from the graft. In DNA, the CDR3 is TGCGCCAGCAGCATCCGGGACGGAGATTCACCCCTCCACTTT. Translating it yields CASSIRDGDSPLHF.